These T cell receptor beta chains were read from a single sample in a study of early T cells in non-severe SARS-CoV-2 infection. A single record per CDR3 protein comes from TCRdb applying MiXCR to the 5' RACE reads. The sample records 85,000 to 90,000 distinct CDR3 sequences, roughly 15% being singletons. Sample: whole blood. These receptors were obtained from an adult who was a healthcare worker with PCR-confirmed SARS-CoV-2 infection or an uninfected control (not recorded which). Both conserved end residues are part of each CDR3. The D gene is left open where the match is weak. The size field is filled for only some rows; it gives once, few, many or a size class.

d_call clone_size j_call v_call cdr3_aa cdr3_nt
NA NA TRBJ2-5 TRBV21-1 CASGRDRGPQETQYF TGTGCCAGCGGACGGGACAGGGGACCGCAAGAGACCCAGTACTTC
NA many TRBJ2-1 TRBV5-1 CASSQMAAGANNEQFF TGCGCCAGCAGCCAAATGGCCGCGGGGGCAAACAATGAGCAGTTCTTC
NA many TRBJ1-2 TRBV2 CASSEGQKNYGYTF TGTGCCAGCAGTGAAGGACAGAAGAACTATGGCTACACCTTC
TRBD2 few TRBJ2-3 TRBV6-5 CASSPGGRADTQYF TGTGCCAGCTCCCCGGGGGGGCGAGCAGATACGCAGTATTTT
NA many TRBJ2-3 TRBV30 CAWSVPGGLTDTQYF TGTGCCTGGAGTGTACCCGGGGGGCTTACAGATACGCAGTATTTT
TRBD1 NA TRBJ1-4 TRBV28 CVSYRQGREKLFF TGTGTCAGCTATCGACAGGGGCGGGAAAAACTGTTTTTT
NA NA TRBJ2-4 TRBV2 CASSSGGIIQYF TGTGCCAGCAGCTCCGGAGGAATCATTCAGTACTTC
TRBD1 many TRBJ2-1 TRBV29-1 CSVEDRGLGTGSF TGCAGCGTTGAAGATCGAGGTTTGGGGACAGGCTCCTTC
TRBD1 NA TRBJ1-1 TRBV27 CASSMDRGNTEAFF TGTGCCAGCAGTATGGACAGGGGCAACACTGAAGCTTTCTTT
TRBD1 many TRBJ1-1 TRBV12-3/TRBV12-4 CASSPTGDTEAFF TGTGCCAGCAGTCCGACAGGGGACACTGAAGCTTTCTTT
TRBD1 few TRBJ1-1 TRBV10-3 CAIRGQGASTEAFF TGTGCCATCAGGGGACAGGGGGCTTCCACTGAAGCTTTCTTT
NA NA TRBJ2-1 TRBV6-5 CASNRAPDSYNEQFF TGTGCCAGCAACCGGGCCCCAGACTCCTACAATGAGCAGTTCTTC
NA NA TRBJ2-2 TRBV24-1 CATSDPGGPNTGELFF TGTGCCACCAGTGACCCAGGAGGGCCGAACACCGGGGAGCTGTTTTTT
TRBD1 few TRBJ1-5 TRBV5-6 CASSLGTGGFQPQHF TGTGCCAGCAGCTTGGGGACAGGGGGTTTTCAGCCCCAGCATTTT
NA many TRBJ1-1 TRBV4-1 CASSQPTRGQRNTEAFF TGCGCCAGCAGCCAACCGACCCGTGGACAGAGGAACACTGAAGCTTTCTTT
NA few TRBJ2-5 TRBV4-2 CASSQDPSKGKAF TGTGCCAGCAGCCAAGACCCTTCTAAAGGAAAAGCGTTC
TRBD1 many TRBJ1-5 TRBV7-6 CASSLQGGSNQPQHF TGTGCCAGCAGCTTACAGGGGGGTAGCAATCAGCCCCAGCATTTT
TRBD2 few TRBJ2-5 TRBV29-1 CSVEDRGRAQYF TGCAGCGTTGAAGATCGGGGGAGGGCCCAGTACTTC
TRBD1 many TRBJ1-1 TRBV5-1 CASSADRATEAFF TGCGCCAGCTCCGCGGACAGGGCGACTGAAGCTTTCTTT
NA many TRBJ2-5 TRBV6-1 CASSPPGTQYF TGTGCCAGCAGTCCCCCAGGGACCCAGTACTTC
NA few TRBJ1-1 TRBV30 CAWSPQLNTEAFF TGTGCCTGGAGCCCACAGCTTAACACTGAAGCTTTCTTT
TRBD1 NA TRBJ2-5 TRBV29-1 CSAWSGAGYRGTQYF TGCAGCGCTTGGTCCGGAGCAGGTTACAGGGGGACCCAGTACTTC
NA NA TRBJ1-2 TRBV20-1 CSGRGPNYGYTF TGCAGCGGAAGGGGTCCGAACTATGGCTACACCTTC
NA few TRBJ1-2 TRBV29-1 CSVRPQDYGYTF TGCAGCGTTAGACCCCAAGACTATGGCTACACCTTC
TRBD1 NA TRBJ2-2 TRBV19 CASSIFGTGDTGELFF TGTGCCAGTAGTATCTTCGGGACAGGGGACACCGGGGAGCTGTTTTTT
NA few TRBJ2-2 TRBV9 CASSVVQGVTGELFF TGTGCCAGCAGCGTAGTACAGGGAGTCACCGGGGAGCTGTTTTTT
NA NA TRBJ1-2 TRBV7-6 CASSPTRELGVGYTF TGTGCCAGCAGCCCCACGCGGGAACTTGGGGTTGGCTACACCTTC
TRBD1 few TRBJ1-1 TRBV6-7 CASSRLPGGKDTEAFF TGTGCCAGCAGTCGACTCCCAGGGGGAAAGGACACTGAAGCTTTCTTT